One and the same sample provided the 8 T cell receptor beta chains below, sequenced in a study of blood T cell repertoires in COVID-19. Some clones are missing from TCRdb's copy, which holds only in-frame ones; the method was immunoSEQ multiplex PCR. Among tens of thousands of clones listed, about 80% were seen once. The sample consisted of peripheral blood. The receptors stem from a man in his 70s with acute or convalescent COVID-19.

The CDR3 here is CASSYFRGPNTGELFF. CDR3 in DNA: TGTGCCAGCAGTTACTTTCGCGGGCCTAACACCGGGGAGCTGTTTTTT. This rearrangement joins TRBV6-5 to TRBJ2-2, with D perhaps matching TRBD2 (5 bases). With 1 base removed from V and 2 bases from J, the gap between germline ends came to 11 bases. Per germline, CDR1 MNHEY and CDR2 SVGAGI. The CDR3 totals 16 residues.

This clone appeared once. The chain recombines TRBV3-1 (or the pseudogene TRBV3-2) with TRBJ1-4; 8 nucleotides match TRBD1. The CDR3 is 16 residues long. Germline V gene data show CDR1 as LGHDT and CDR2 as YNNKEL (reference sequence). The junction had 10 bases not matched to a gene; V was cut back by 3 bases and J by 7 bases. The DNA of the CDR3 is TGTGCCAGCAGCCAGAATCCGGGACAGGCGTCTGAAAAACTGTTTTTT. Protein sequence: CASSQNPGQASEKLFF.

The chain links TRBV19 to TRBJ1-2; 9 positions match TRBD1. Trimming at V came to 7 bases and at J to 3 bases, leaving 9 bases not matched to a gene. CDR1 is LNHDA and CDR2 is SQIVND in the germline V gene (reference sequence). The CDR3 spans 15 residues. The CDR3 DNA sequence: TGTGCCAGTAAGAGGACAGGGGATGGTGACTATGGCTACACCTTC. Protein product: CASKRTGDGDYGYTF.

The CDR3 nucleotides read TGTGCCAGCAGTTGGGGAAGGCTAGCGGGAGACAAAGCTAATGAGCAGTTCTTC. This gives the protein CASSWGRLAGDKANEQFF. This rearrangement joins TRBV27 to TRBJ2-1; TRBD2 aligns across 10 bases. The CDR3 is made up of 18 amino acids. The junction had 16 bases not matched to a gene; V was cut back by 4 bases and J by 7 bases. Germline V gene sequence: CDR1 MNHEY, CDR2 SMNVEV (reference sequence).

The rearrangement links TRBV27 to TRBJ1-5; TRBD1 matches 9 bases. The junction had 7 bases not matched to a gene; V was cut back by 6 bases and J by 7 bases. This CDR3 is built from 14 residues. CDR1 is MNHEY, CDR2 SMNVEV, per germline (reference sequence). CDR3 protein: CASRGQGERQPQHF. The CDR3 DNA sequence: TGTGCCAGCAGGGGACAGGGAGAACGACAGCCCCAGCATTTT.

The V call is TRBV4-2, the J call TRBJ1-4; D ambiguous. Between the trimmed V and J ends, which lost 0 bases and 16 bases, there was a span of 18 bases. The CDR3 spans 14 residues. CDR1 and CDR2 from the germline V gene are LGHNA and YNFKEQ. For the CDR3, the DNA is TGTGCCAGCAGCCAAGATTCGTTGGTCCGGTCTGCGTTTTTT. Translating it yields CASSQDSLVRSAFF.

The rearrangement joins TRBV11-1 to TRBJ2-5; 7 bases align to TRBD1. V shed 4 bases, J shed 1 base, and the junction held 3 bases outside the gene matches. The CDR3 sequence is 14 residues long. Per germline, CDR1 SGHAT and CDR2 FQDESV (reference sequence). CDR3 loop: CASSYTGAQETQYF. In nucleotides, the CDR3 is TGTGCCAGCAGCTATACAGGGGCCCAAGAGACCCAGTACTTC. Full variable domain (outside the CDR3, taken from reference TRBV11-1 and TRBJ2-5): EAEVAQSPRYKITEKSQAVAFWCDPISGHATLYWYRQILGQGPELLVQFQDESVVDDSQLPKDRFSAERLKGVDSTLKIQPAELGDSAMYLCASSYTGAQETQYFGPGTRLLVL.

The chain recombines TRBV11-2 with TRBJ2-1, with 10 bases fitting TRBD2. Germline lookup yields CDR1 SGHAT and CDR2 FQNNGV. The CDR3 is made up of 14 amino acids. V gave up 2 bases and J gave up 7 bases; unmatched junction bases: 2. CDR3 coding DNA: TGTGCCAGCAGCTTAACTAGCGGGACAAATGAGCAGTTCTTC. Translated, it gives CASSLTSGTNEQFF.